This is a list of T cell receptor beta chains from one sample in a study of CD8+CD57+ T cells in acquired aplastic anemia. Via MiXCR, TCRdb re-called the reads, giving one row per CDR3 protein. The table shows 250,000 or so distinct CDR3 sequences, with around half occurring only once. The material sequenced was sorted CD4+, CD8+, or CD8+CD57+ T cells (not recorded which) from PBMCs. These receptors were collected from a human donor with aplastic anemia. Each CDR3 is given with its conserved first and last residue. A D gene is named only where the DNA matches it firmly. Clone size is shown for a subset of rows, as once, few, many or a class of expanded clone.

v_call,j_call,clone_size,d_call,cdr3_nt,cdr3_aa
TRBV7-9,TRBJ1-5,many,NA,TGTGCCAGCACGCAGGGAAATCAGCCCCAGCATTTT,CASTQGNQPQHF
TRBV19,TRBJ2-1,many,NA,TGTGCCAGTTGGGGCTCGGGCCGCTCCTACAATGAGCAGTTCTTC,CASWGSGRSYNEQFF
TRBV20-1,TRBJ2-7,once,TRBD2,TGCAGTGCTGGGAACACTAGCGGGAGCTCCCACGAGCAGTACTTC,CSAGNTSGSSHEQYF
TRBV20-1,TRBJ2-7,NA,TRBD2,TGCAGTGCTAGAAGCGGGGGGGCGAGCGAGCAGTACTTC,CSARSGGASEQYF
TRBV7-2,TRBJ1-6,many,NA,TGTGCCAGCAGCTTAGAAGGGGGACCCCTCCACTTT,CASSLEGGPLHF
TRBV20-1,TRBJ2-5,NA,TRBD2,TGCAGTGCCACGCTAGCGGGAATGGAGACCCAGTACTTC,CSATLAGMETQYF
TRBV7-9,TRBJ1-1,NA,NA,TGTGCCAGCAGCTTTCAGATGAACACTGAAGCTTTCTTT,CASSFQMNTEAFF
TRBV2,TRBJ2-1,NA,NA,TGTGCCAGCAAGGCGGCAGGGGATGAGCAGTTCTTC,CASKAAGDEQFF
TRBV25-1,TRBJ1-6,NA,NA,TGTGCCAGCAGTGAGTCGGCACGGGATAATTCACCCCTCCACTTT,CASSESARDNSPLHF
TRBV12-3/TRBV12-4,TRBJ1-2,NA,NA,TGTGCCAGCAGTGAGACCAGGTCACGGGGCTATGGCTACACCTTC,CASSETRSRGYGYTF
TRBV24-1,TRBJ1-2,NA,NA,TGTGCCACCAGTGATTTGCGGGATGGCTACACCTTC,CATSDLRDGYTF
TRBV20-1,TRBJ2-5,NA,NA,TGCAGTGCTAGAGTGGGACGCAATGAGACCCAGTACTTC,CSARVGRNETQYF
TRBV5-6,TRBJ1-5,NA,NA,TGTGCCAGCGGCTCAGGTCGGGGTTCGGATCAGCCCCAGCATTTT,CASGSGRGSDQPQHF
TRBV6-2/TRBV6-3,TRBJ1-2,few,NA,TGTGCCAGCAGTTACTCGATTTTAGGGGGGCGACAGGAGGGTTCCTATGGCTACACCTTC,CASSYSILGGRQEGSYGYTF
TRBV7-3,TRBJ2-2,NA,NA,TGTGCCAGCAGCCCCTGGGTTGGGGGGGCCCCCTCTGGGGAGCTGTTTTTT,CASSPWVGGAPSGELFF
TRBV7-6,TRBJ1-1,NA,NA,TGTGCCAGCAGCCCACGCGGGGGGAACACTGAAGCTTTCTTT,CASSPRGGNTEAFF
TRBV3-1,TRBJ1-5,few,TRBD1,TGTGCCAGCAGCCACGAGGGGACAGGGTCCGGCAATCAGCCCCAGCATTTT,CASSHEGTGSGNQPQHF
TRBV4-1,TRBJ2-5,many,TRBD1,TGCGCCAGCAGCCATAAGGACAGGGTTGGCAGAGGACAAGAGACCCAGTACTTC,CASSHKDRVGRGQETQYF
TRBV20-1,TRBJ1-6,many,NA,TGCAGTGCTAGAGATCGACCAGGGTTCGATTTTAGCTCCTATAATTCACCCCTCCACTTT,CSARDRPGFDFSSYNSPLHF
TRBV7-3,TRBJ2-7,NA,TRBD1,TGTGCCAGCAGCTTAATGGGACAGGGGGCTGTCGAGCAGTACTTC,CASSLMGQGAVEQYF
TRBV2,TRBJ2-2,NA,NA,TGTGCCAGCAGTGATTTCGGGGCGGGCACCGGGGAGCTGTTTTTT,CASSDFGAGTGELFF
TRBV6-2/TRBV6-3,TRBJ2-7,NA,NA,TGTGCCAGCAGTTACCCTGGGCCTTCCTCTGGAGCACACCAATACGAGCAGTACTTC,CASSYPGPSSGAHQYEQYF
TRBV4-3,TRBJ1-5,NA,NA,TGCGCCAGCAGCCAAGTTCCCTCCACAGGGTCCCATCAGCCCCAGCATTTT,CASSQVPSTGSHQPQHF
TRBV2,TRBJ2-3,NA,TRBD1,TGTGCCAGCAGGGACAACAGGGGGAGAACAGATACGCAGTATTTT,CASRDNRGRTDTQYF
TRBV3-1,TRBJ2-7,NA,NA,TGTGCCAGCAGCAGAGACAGGAGCTTCTCCTACGAGCAGTACTTC,CASSRDRSFSYEQYF
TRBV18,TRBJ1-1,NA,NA,TGTGCCAGCTCAGAAGACAGCTCTTTTGGGGCTTTCTTT,CASSEDSSFGAFF
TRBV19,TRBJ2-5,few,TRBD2,TGTGCCAGTAGCGATAGCGGGAGCCACGGAGAGACCCAGTACTTC,CASSDSGSHGETQYF
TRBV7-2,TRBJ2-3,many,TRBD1,TGTGCCAGCAGCCCGAAATACGAACCCGGGACAGGTCGAAATACGCAGTATTTT,CASSPKYEPGTGRNTQYF
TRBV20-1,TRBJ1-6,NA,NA,TGCAGTGCTAGACAGCCTAGTGGTTCACCCCTCCACTTT,CSARQPSGSPLHF
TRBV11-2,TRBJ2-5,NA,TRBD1,TGTGCCAGCAGAGGACAGGGGGTAGAGACCCAGTACTTC,CASRGQGVETQYF
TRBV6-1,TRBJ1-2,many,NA,TGTGCCAGCAGTGAACGGGGGACCGGAGGCTATGGCTACACCTTC,CASSERGTGGYGYTF
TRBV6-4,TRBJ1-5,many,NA,TGTGCCAGCAGTGTTCGCAGGCGTAGCAATCAGCCCCAGCATTTT,CASSVRRRSNQPQHF
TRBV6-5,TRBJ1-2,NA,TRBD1,TGTGCCAGCAAACCGCAGGGGGCGGGTGGCTACACCTTC,CASKPQGAGGYTF
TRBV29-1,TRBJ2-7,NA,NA,TGCAGCGTTGGGGTGACAGCCGGTTCCTACGAGCAGTACTTC,CSVGVTAGSYEQYF
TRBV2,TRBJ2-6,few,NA,TGTGCCAGCATGTGGGAAGGCCCTCGCTCTGGGGCCAACGTCCTGACTTTC,CASMWEGPRSGANVLTF
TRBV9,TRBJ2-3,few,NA,TGTGCCAGCAGCGTAGGGACTAACACAGATACGCAGTATTTT,CASSVGTNTDTQYF
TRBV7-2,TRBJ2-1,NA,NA,TGTGCCAGCAGCCCCGGCCCGTGGTTGGCCAACAATGAGCAGTTCTTC,CASSPGPWLANNEQFF
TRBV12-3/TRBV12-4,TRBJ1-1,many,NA,TGTGCCAGCAGTTTGGGCAGGCTCACTGAAGCTTTCTTT,CASSLGRLTEAFF